This T cell receptor beta chain was captured in a study of control samples from healthy donors and cancer patients. Some clones are missing from TCRdb's copy, which holds only in-frame ones; the method was immunoSEQ multiplex PCR. The sample has about 140,000 clones; over 85% are singletons. This CDR3 spans 10 amino acids. Per the germline V gene, CDR1 is SGDLS and CDR2 is YYNGEE. Trimming pared 6 bases from V and 4 bases from J, leaving 3 bases between. The rearrangement joins TRBV9 to TRBJ2-3, with D unclear. Specimen: blood. The source of this sequence is a man younger than 45 in good health. CDR3 region: CASTSDTQYF. The CDR3 nucleotides are TGTGCCAGCACATCAGATACGCAGTATTTT.